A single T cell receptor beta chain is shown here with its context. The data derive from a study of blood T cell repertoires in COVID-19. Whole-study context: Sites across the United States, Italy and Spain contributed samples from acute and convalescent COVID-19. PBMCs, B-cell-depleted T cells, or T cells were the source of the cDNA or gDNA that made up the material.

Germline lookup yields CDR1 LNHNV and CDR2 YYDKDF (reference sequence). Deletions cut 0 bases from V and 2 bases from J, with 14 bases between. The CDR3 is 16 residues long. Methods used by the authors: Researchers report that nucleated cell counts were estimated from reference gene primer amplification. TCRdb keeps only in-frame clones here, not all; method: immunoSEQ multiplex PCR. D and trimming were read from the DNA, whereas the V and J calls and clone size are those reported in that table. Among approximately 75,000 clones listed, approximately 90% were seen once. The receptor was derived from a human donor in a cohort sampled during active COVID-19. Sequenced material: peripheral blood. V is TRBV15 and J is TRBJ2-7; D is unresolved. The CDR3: CATSRDLPDLAYEQYF. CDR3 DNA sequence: TGTGCCACCAGCAGAGATTTACCCGACTTGGCCTACGAGCAGTACTTC.